The 14 T cell receptor beta chains presented below share a single source sample, sequenced in a study of response to subunit inactivated influenza vaccine. Each CDR3 protein is one row after TCRdb ran MiXCR on the RT-PCR reads. The sample has a few hundred thousand distinct CDR3 sequences; 20% to 25% are singletons. The starting material was PBMCs from blood, obtained approximately 20 months after vaccination. The receptors stem from a man between 50 and 69 years old who received an inactivated influenza vaccine.

This clonotype was seen more than once but under ten times. The rearrangement joins TRBV5-1 to TRBJ1-5, with TRBD1 matching 7 bases. Germline V lookup: CDR1 SGHRS, CDR2 YFSETQ. The CDR3 runs to 15 residues. With V trimmed by 4 bases and J by 3 bases, 7 bases remained unmatched. As DNA, the CDR3 is TGCGCCAGCAGCGAACAGGGGCAGGTCAATCAGCCCCAGCATTTT. Translating gives CASSEQGQVNQPQHF.

This chain connects TRBV4-1 to TRBJ1-1; D not resolved. This CDR3 is 16 amino acids long. The V end lost 0 bases, the J end lost 6 bases, and 17 bases lay between the germline ends. The germline V gene has CDR1 MGHRA and CDR2 YSYEKL. CDR3: CASSQDHLRRVAEAFF. The DNA of the CDR3 is TGCGCCAGCAGCCAAGATCATCTGCGGCGGGTCGCTGAAGCTTTCTTT.

A note on this clonotype: The junction and the germline gene differ at one end; a read error may be behind it. V gene TRBV4-2 combines with J gene TRBJ2-2; D unclear. Per the germline V gene, CDR1 is LGHNA and CDR2 is YNFKEQ. The CDR3 has 15 residues. The CDR3 region is CASSQDRSYTGELFF. The CDR3 coding sequence is TGTGCCAGCAGCCAAGATCGGTCATACACTGGGGAGCTGTTTTTT.

This clonotype was observed at least ten times. The chain combines TRBV14 with TRBJ2-3; tentative D call: TRBD2 (5 bases). The V gene lost 0 bases and the J gene lost 2 bases, with 12 bases spanning the gap. CDR1 is SGHDN, CDR2 FVKESK, per germline. The CDR3 totals 16 residues. The CDR3 region has the DNA TGTGCCAGCAGCCAAGATGGGTTAGCGTCCACAGATACGCAGTATTTT. It codes for CASSQDGLASTDTQYF.

The chain links TRBV28 to TRBJ1-2, with 7 nucleotides matching TRBD1. CDR1 is MDHEN, CDR2 SYDVKM, per germline. V trimming: 3 bases; J trimming: 11 bases; junction bases outside the gene matches: 18. The CDR3 runs 16 residues. The CDR3 sequence: CASSLNRVTGDLGYTF. For the CDR3, the DNA is TGTGCCAGCAGTTTGAATAGGGTTACAGGGGACCTTGGTTACACCTTC.

This clonotype was counted at least ten times. The chain links TRBV7-9 to TRBJ2-3; D not certain. The V end lost 2 bases, the J end lost 0 bases, and 9 bases lay between the germline ends. The length of the CDR3 is 15 residues. From germline, CDR1 is SEHNR and CDR2 FQNEAQ (reference sequence). The CDR3 DNA follows: TGTGCCAGCAGCTTACTAGGATTGAGCACAGATACGCAGTATTTT. This gives the protein CASSLLGLSTDTQYF. Based on the CDR3 plus reference TRBV7-9 and TRBJ2-3, the full variable domain is DTGVSQNPRHKITKRGQNVTFRCDPISEHNRLYWYRQTLGQGPEFLTYFQNEAQLEKSRLLSDRFSAERPKGSFSTLEIQRTEQGDSAMYLCASSLLGLSTDTQYFGPGTRLTVL.

The chain couples TRBV6-5 to TRBJ1-1; D call uncertain. The V end lost 0 bases, the J end lost 2 bases, and 13 bases lay between the germline ends. Per the germline V gene, CDR1 is MNHEY and CDR2 is SVGAGI. The CDR3 covers 16 residues. The CDR3 DNA is TGTGCCAGCAGTTACTCAGACATTCTGAGAAACACTGAAGCTTTCTTT. Translating it yields CASSYSDILRNTEAFF.

This clonotype showed up just a few times. The V gene is TRBV6-5, the J gene TRBJ1-2; D remains ambiguous. Germline lookup yields CDR1 MNHEY and CDR2 SVGAGI. This CDR3 has 15 amino acids. V lost 5 bases, J lost 8 bases, and 21 bases lay in between. The CDR3: CASSHHSTRDQGYTF. In DNA, the CDR3 is TGTGCCAGCAGTCACCACTCTACTCGAGACCAGGGCTACACCTTC.

The V call is TRBV27, the J call TRBJ2-1; 9 bases align to TRBD2. CDR1 MNHEY and CDR2 SMNVEV come from the germline V gene (reference sequence). The CDR3 is 15 amino acids. J gave up 3 bases and V 6 bases, and 6 bases lay outside the gene matches. CDR3: CASSPSGNYYNEQFF. In DNA, the CDR3 is TGTGCCAGCAGCCCTAGCGGGAATTACTACAATGAGCAGTTCTTC.

J is TRBJ2-1 and V is TRBV10-3; D might be TRBD2 (6 bases). The CDR3 runs to 13 residues. Per the germline V gene, CDR1 is ENHRY and CDR2 is SYGVKD. V gave up 10 bases and J gave up 7 bases, with 17 bases separating them. CDR3 region: CATSQRAFNEQFF. As DNA, the CDR3 is TGTGCCACCTCCCAGCGGGCCTTTAATGAGCAGTTCTTC.

This clonotype was counted between two and nine times. The V and J genes are TRBV15 and TRBJ1-5; D perhaps matches TRBD1 (5 bases). Germline assignment: CDR1 LNHNV and CDR2 YYDKDF (reference sequence). CDR3 length equals 15 residues. The V end was cut by 5 bases, the J end by 5 bases, with 16 bases between. The CDR3 DNA reads TGTGCCACCAGCCCGGGGGGTCTTCGGGATCAGCCCCAGCATTTT. Its translation is CATSPGGLRDQPQHF.

This chain connects TRBV6-2 or TRBV6-3 to TRBJ1-5; D gene ambiguous. Germline values: CDR1 MNHEY, CDR2 SVGEGT. The CDR3 spans 16 residues. Trimming took off 5 bases at V and 5 bases at J, with 19 bases between the two ends. CDR3 in amino acids: CASSGYSGDPYQPQHF. The CDR3, as DNA: TGTGCCAGCAGTGGGTATTCCGGAGATCCCTATCAGCCCCAGCATTTT.

This clonotype came up a few times. The chain recombines TRBV12-3 or TRBV12-4 with TRBJ2-5; no clear D gene. The CDR3 is 12 amino acids. Trimming pared 2 bases from V and 5 bases from J, leaving 6 bases between. CDR3 amino acids: CASSLLEETQYF. The CDR3 DNA reads as TGTGCCAGCAGTTTACTAGAGGAGACCCAGTACTTC.

The V and J genes are TRBV2 and TRBJ1-1, with D perhaps TRBD1 (5 bases). V lost 4 bases, J lost 4 bases, and 10 bases lay in between. The CDR3 totals 13 residues. Germline CDR1 and CDR2: SNHLY and FYNNEI. CDR3 in amino acids: CASSVEGPTEAFF. In DNA form, the CDR3 reads TGTGCCAGCAGTGTTGAGGGGCCCACTGAAGCTTTCTTT.